These 18 T cell receptor beta chains were all obtained from the same sample, sequenced in a study of control samples from healthy donors and cancer patients. The assay was immunoSEQ multiplex PCR, and TCRdb's table has in-frame clones only and misses some. The sample lists around 170,000 clones, 85% to 90% occurring once. Material: blood. The source is a young woman in good health.

The rearrangement links TRBV6-6 to TRBJ2-1, with TRBD2 identical over 8 bases. The CDR3 runs to 13 residues. CDR1 is MNHNY and CDR2 is SVGAGI in the germline V gene (reference sequence). The ends lost 2 bases at V and 11 bases at J; junction bases unmatched: 5. The DNA for the CDR3 is TGTGCCAGCAGTTACCGGCTAGCGGGCCAGCAGTTCTTC. It is translated as CASSYRLAGQQFF.

This clone was detected only once. The chain carries TRBV10-3 and TRBJ2-1, with 13 bases fitting TRBD2. From germline, CDR1 is ENHRY and CDR2 SYGVKD. The CDR3 contains 16 residues. Trimming at V came to 6 bases and at J to 5 bases, leaving 7 bases not matched to a gene. The CDR3 bases are TGTGCCATCAGCCGGACTAGCGGGAGTGGTAACAATGAGCAGTTCTTC. This translates into CAISRTSGSGNNEQFF.

This clone appeared once. This chain uses TRBV15 with TRBJ2-7, with D hard to call. Germline values: CDR1 LNHNV, CDR2 YYDKDF (reference sequence). V lost 0 bases to trimming and J lost 0 bases, with 9 bases between them. This CDR3 has 15 residues. The CDR3 protein is CATSRDLQLSYEQYF. CDR3 bases: TGTGCCACCAGCAGAGATCTACAGCTCTCCTACGAGCAGTACTTC.

This chain uses TRBV14 with TRBJ2-5; D is unresolved. The CDR3 extends over 15 amino acids. The V gene's germline CDR1 is SGHDN and CDR2 FVKESK. V was pared by 0 bases and J by 0 bases, with 8 bases between. CDR3 in amino acids: CASSQEGGYQETQYF. CDR3 bases: TGTGCCAGCAGCCAAGAAGGCGGATACCAAGAGACCCAGTACTTC.

This sequence joins TRBV7-9 and TRBJ2-2; 10 bases match TRBD2. The CDR3 totals 14 residues. The V gene's germline CDR1 is SEHNR and CDR2 FQNEAQ (reference sequence). The junction had 4 bases not matched to a gene; V was cut back by 3 bases and J by 9 bases. The CDR3: CASSFGTSDRELFF. CDR3 nucleotides: TGTGCCAGCAGCTTCGGGACTAGCGACAGGGAGCTGTTTTTT.

The gene calls are TRBV28 and TRBJ2-5, with 8 bases that match TRBD2. Germline CDR1 MDHEN, CDR2 SYDVKM. The CDR3 totals 13 residues. Trimming at V came to 9 bases and at J to 4 bases, leaving 7 bases not matched to a gene. DNA of the CDR3: TGTGCCAGTCGGGCGGGAGGAGGAGAGACCCAGTACTTC. Translating it yields CASRAGGGETQYF.

The table lists this clone with a count of one. This rearrangement joins TRBV21-1 to TRBJ2-1; the tabulated D call, TRBD2, remains unverified against the DNA. TRBV21-1 is deemed a pseudogene. The CDR3 length is 16 residues. In DNA form, the CDR3 reads TGTGCCAGCAGCTGTGACAAGGGGAGGACCTACAATGAGCAGTTCTTC. This sequence encodes CASSCDKGRTYNEQFF.

The chain employs TRBV18 and TRBJ2-2; D is undetermined. Germline CDR1 KGHSH, CDR2 LQKENI. The CDR3 runs to 16 residues. Trimming stripped 0 bases from V and 0 bases from J, with 8 bases between. The CDR3 DNA reads as TGTGCCAGCTCACCACCGATACGAACGAACACCGGGGAGCTGTTTTTT. Its protein product is CASSPPIRTNTGELFF.

This clone was seen only once. This chain links TRBV27 with TRBJ1-2; D is perhaps TRBD1 (5 bases). In germline, CDR1 is MNHEY, CDR2 SMNVEV (reference sequence). CDR3 length: 14 amino acids. Trimming stripped 3 bases from V and 4 bases from J, with 12 bases between. CDR3 sequence: CASSFDSISYGYTF. The CDR3 nucleotides read TGTGCCAGCAGTTTCGACAGTATTTCCTATGGCTACACCTTC.

The chain employs TRBV7-2 and TRBJ2-5; D remains ambiguous. The V and J ends lost 1 base and 5 bases respectively, with 8 bases between them. Looked up from germline, CDR1 is SGHTA and CDR2 is FQGNSA. The CDR3 is 13 residues long. The CDR3 nucleotides read TGTGCCAGCAGCTTAGAGGGTGGGGAGACCCAGTACTTC. It translates to CASSLEGGETQYF. The variable domain in full, completed from reference TRBV7-2 and TRBJ2-5, reads GAGVSQSPSNKVTEKGKDVELRCDPISGHTALYWYRQSLGQGLEFLIYFQGNSAPDKSGLPSDRFSAERTGGSVSTLTIQRTQQEDSAVYLCASSLEGGETQYFGPGTRLLVL.

The chain recombines TRBV9 with TRBJ2-1, with D perhaps matching TRBD2 (5 bases). Trimming cost V 0 bases and J 2 bases, with 9 bases left between them. The CDR3 totals 15 residues. Germline CDR1 reads SGDLS; CDR2 reads YYNGEE. CDR3 DNA: TGTGCCAGCAGCGTAGCGGGGTCTACCTACAATGAGCAGTTCTTC. Residues: CASSVAGSTYNEQFF. Looking up the rest from reference TRBV9 and TRBJ2-1 gives the full variable domain: DSGVTQTPKHLITATGQRVTLRCSPRSGDLSVYWYQQSLDQGLQFLIQYYNGEERAKGNILERFSAQQFPDLHSELNLSSLELGDSALYFCASSVAGSTYNEQFFGPGTRLTVL.

The chain links TRBV5-1 to TRBJ1-1; D is ambiguous. The germline V and J ends were trimmed by 4 bases and 0 bases, with 10 bases remaining between them. The germline gives CDR1 SGHRS, CDR2 YFSETQ. The CDR3 is 14 residues long. For the CDR3, the DNA is TGCGCCAGCAGCCAGGAATACATGAACACTGAAGCTTTCTTT. Protein: CASSQEYMNTEAFF.

The V and J genes are TRBV24-1 and TRBJ2-5, with TRBD1 matching 10 bases. CDR1 is KGHDR and CDR2 is SFDVKD in the germline V gene. This CDR3 has 17 residues. Germline trimming cut 3 bases from V and 5 bases from J; bases unmatched to any gene: 11. The CDR3 loop reads CATSDPGTGEGSETQYF. The CDR3 nucleotides are TGTGCCACCAGTGATCCTGGGACAGGGGAAGGATCGGAGACCCAGTACTTC.

V and J are TRBV12-2 and TRBJ1-2; the tabulated D call, TRBD1, remains unverified against the DNA. TRBV12-2 is an annotated pseudogene. There are 14 residues in the CDR3. The CDR3 reads CASRQKDRDYGYTF. CDR3 nucleotide sequence: TGTGCAAGTCGCCAAAAGGACAGGGACTATGGCTACACCTTC.

This clone was counted once. The rearrangement links TRBV14 to TRBJ2-1, with TRBD2 matching over 11 bases. The junction had 3 bases not matched to a gene; V was cut back by 4 bases and J by 1 base. The germline V gene encodes CDR1 SGHDN and CDR2 FVKESK. The CDR3 has 16 amino acids. CDR3 protein: CASSRRLAGSYNEQFF. In nucleotides, the CDR3 is TGTGCCAGCAGCCGAAGACTAGCGGGGTCCTACAATGAGCAGTTCTTC.

J is TRBJ1-1 and V is TRBV4-2; D is ambiguous. V dropped 0 bases and J dropped 0 bases, with 5 bases sitting between them. The CDR3 sequence is 14 residues long. From germline, CDR1 is LGHNA and CDR2 YNFKEQ. The CDR3 DNA is TGTGCCAGCAGCCAAGAACGGGTGAACACTGAAGCTTTCTTT. It codes for CASSQERVNTEAFF.

The chain employs TRBV6-2 or TRBV6-3 and TRBJ2-3; D may match TRBD1 or TRBD2 (5 bases each). Germline CDR1 is MNHEY and CDR2 is SVGEGT. V lost 6 bases to trimming and J lost 4 bases, with 20 bases between them. This CDR3 is 16 amino acids long. The CDR3 here is CASSKTGPSWADTQYF. CDR3 DNA sequence: TGTGCCAGCAGCAAAACGGGACCCAGTTGGGCAGATACGCAGTATTTT.

This clone was found once. The genes are TRBV9 and TRBJ1-3; D gene uncertain. V was cut by 3 bases and J by 0 bases, with 10 bases left in between. From germline, CDR1 is SGDLS and CDR2 YYNGEE. The CDR3 is made up of 15 amino acids. The CDR3 region has the DNA TGTGCCAGCAGCGCAGTCCGTGACTCTGGAAACACCATATATTTT. Protein: CASSAVRDSGNTIYF.